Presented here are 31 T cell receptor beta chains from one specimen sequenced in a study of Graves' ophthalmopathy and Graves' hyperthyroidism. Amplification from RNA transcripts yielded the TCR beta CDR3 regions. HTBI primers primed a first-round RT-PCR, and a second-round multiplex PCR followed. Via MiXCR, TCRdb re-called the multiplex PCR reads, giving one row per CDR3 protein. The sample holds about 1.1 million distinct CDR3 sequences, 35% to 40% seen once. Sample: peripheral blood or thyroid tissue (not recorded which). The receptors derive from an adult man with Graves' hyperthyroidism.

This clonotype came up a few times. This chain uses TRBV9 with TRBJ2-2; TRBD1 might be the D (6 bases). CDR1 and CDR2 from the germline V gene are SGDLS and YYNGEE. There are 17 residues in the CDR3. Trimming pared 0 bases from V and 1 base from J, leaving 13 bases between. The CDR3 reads CASSVAQKGQNTGELFF. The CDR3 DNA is TGTGCCAGCAGCGTAGCTCAGAAGGGACAGAACACCGGGGAGCTGTTTTTT.

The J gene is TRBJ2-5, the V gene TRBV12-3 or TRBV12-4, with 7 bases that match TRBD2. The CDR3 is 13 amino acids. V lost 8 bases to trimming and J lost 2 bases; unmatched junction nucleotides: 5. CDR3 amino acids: CASWEGFQETQYF. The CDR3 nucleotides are TGTGCCAGCTGGGAGGGCTTTCAAGAGACCCAGTACTTC.

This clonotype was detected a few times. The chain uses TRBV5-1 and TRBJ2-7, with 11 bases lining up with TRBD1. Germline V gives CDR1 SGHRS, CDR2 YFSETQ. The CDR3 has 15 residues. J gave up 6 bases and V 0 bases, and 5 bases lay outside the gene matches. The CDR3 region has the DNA TGCGCCAGCAGCTTGGTGGGACAGGGGGGAGGCGAGCAGTACTTC. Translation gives CASSLVGQGGGEQYF.

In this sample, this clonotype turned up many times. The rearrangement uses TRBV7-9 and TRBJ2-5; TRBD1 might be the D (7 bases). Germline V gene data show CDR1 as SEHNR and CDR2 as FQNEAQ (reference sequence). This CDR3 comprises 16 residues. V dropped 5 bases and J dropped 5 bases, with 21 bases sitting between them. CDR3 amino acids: CASSGGVVAGGETQYF. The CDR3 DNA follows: TGTGCCAGCAGCGGAGGTGTTGTAGCAGGGGGGGAGACCCAGTACTTC.

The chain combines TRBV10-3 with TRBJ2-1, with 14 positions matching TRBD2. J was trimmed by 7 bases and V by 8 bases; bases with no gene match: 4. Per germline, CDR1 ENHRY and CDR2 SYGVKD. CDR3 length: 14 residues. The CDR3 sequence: CAIGGTSGGNEQFF. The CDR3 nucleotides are TGTGCCATCGGAGGGACTAGCGGGGGTAATGAGCAGTTCTTC.

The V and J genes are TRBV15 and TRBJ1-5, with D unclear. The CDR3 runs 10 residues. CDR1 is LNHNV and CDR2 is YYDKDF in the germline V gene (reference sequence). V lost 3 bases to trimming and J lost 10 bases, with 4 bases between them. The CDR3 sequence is CATSSGPQHF. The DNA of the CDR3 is TGTGCCACCAGCAGCGGTCCCCAGCATTTT.

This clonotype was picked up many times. CDR3 region: CASSPRRDYGYTF. CDR3 sequence (DNA): TGTGCCAGCAGTCCGCGACGGGACTATGGCTACACCTTC. The genes are TRBV12-3 or TRBV12-4 and TRBJ1-2; D unresolved. This CDR3 is 13 amino acids long. V was pared by 5 bases and J by 3 bases, with 10 bases between.

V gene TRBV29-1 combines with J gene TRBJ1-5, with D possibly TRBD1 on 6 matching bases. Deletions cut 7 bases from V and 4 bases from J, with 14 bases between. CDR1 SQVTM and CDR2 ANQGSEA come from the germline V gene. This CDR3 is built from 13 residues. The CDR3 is CSGEQGYNQPQHF. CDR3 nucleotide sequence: TGCAGCGGAGAACAGGGCTATAATCAGCCCCAGCATTTT.

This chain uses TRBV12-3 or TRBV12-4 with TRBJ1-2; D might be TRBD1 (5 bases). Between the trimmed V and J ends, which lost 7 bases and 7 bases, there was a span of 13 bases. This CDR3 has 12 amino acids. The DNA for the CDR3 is TGTGCCAGCAATCTCAGGGCAGGTGGCTACACCTTC. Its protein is CASNLRAGGYTF.

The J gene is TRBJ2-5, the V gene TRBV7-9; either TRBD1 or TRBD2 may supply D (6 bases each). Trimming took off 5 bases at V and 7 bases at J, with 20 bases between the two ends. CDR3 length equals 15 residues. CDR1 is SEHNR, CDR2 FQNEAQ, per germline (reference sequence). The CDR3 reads CASSAATGAVGTQYF. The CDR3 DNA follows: TGTGCCAGCAGCGCCGCGACGGGGGCTGTCGGGACCCAGTACTTC.

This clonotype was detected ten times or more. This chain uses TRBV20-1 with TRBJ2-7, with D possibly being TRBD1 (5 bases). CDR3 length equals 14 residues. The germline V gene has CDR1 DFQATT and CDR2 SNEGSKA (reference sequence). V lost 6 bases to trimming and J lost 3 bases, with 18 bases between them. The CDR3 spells CSASLSRANYEQYF. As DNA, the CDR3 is TGCAGTGCCAGCCTATCCAGGGCAAACTACGAGCAGTACTTC.

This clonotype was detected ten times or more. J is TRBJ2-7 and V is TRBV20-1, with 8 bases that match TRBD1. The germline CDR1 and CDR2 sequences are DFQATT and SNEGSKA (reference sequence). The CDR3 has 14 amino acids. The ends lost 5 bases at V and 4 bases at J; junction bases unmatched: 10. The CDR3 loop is CSALIPGQVYEQYF. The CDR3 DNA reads TGCAGTGCTTTGATACCGGGACAGGTATACGAGCAGTACTTC.

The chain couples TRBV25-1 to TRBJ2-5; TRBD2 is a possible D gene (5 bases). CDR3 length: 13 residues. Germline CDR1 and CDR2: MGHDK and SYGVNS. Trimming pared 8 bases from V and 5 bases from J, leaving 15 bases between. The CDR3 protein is CASGRGLRETQYF. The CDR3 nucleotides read TGTGCCAGCGGCCGGGGATTACGGGAGACCCAGTACTTC.

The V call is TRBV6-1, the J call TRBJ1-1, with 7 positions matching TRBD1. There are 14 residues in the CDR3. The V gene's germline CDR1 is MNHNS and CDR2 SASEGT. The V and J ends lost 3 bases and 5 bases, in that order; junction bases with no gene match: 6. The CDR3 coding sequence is TGTGCCAGCAGTGATTCAGGGGGTGGAACTGAAGCTTTCTTT. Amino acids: CASSDSGGGTEAFF.

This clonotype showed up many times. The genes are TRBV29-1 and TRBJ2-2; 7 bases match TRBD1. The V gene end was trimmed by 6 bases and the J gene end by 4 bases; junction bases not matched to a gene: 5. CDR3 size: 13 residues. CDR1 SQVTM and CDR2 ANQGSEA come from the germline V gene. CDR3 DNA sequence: TGCAGCGTCGACAGGGATCTCACCGGGGAGCTGTTTTTT. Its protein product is CSVDRDLTGELFF.

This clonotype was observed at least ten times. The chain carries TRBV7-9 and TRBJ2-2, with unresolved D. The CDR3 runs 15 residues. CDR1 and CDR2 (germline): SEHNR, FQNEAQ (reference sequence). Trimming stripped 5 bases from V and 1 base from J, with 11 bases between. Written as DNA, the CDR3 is TGTGCCAGCAGCCCTCTGAGTGGGAACACCGGGGAGCTGTTTTTT. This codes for CASSPLSGNTGELFF.

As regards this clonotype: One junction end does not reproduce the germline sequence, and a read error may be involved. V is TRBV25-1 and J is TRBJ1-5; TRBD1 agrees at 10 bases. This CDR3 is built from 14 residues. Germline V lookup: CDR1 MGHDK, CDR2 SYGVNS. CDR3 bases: TGTGACAGCAGGGGACAGGGGATCAATCAGCCCCAGCATTTT. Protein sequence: CDSRGQGINQPQHF.

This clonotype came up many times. CDR3 nucleotide sequence: TGTGCCAGCAGCTTAGCGGTGCCGGATCAAGAGACCCAGTACTTC. Protein sequence: CASSLAVPDQETQYF. The gene calls are TRBV7-9 and TRBJ2-5; D unclear. The CDR3 length is 15 residues. V was trimmed by 0 bases and J by 2 bases, leaving 10 bases between them. Per germline, CDR1 SEHNR and CDR2 FQNEAQ (reference sequence). Full variable domain (rest looked up from reference TRBV7-9 and TRBJ2-5): DTGVSQNPRHKITKRGQNVTFRCDPISEHNRLYWYRQTLGQGPEFLTYFQNEAQLEKSRLLSDRFSAERPKGSFSTLEIQRTEQGDSAMYLCASSLAVPDQETQYFGPGTRLLVL.

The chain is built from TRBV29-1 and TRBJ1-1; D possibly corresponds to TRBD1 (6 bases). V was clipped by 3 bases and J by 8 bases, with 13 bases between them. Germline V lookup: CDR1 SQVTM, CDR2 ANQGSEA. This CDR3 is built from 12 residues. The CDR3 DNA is TGCAGCGTTGATGTCCCCAGGGGAGAAGCTTTCTTT. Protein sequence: CSVDVPRGEAFF.

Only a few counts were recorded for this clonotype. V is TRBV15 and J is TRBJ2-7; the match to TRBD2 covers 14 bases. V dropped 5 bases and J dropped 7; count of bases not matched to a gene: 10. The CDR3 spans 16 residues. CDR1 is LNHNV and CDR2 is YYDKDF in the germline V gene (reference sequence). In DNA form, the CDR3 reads TGTGCCACCAGCCCCGGGACTAGCGGGAGAGAAAATGAGCAGTACTTC. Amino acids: CATSPGTSGRENEQYF.

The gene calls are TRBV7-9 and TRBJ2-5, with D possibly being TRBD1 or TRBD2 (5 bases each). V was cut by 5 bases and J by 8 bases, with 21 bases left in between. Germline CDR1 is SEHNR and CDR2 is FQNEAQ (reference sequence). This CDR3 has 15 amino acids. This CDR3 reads CASSRVGGRSQTQYF. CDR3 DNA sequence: TGTGCCAGCAGCCGAGTTGGGGGACGTAGCCAAACCCAGTACTTC.

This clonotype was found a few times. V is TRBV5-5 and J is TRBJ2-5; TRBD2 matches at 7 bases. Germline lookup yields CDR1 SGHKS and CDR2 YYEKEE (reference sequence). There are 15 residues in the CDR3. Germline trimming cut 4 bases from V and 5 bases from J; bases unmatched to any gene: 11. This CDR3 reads CASSKEGEGTETQYF. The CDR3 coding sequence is TGTGCCAGCAGCAAGGAAGGGGAGGGGACGGAGACCCAGTACTTC.

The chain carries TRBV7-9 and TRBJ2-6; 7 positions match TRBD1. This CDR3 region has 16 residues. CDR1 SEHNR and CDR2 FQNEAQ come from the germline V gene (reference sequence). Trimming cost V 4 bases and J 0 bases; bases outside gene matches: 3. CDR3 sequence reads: CASSSQGVSGANVLTF. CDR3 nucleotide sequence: TGTGCCAGCAGCTCGCAGGGGGTCTCTGGGGCCAACGTCCTGACTTTC.

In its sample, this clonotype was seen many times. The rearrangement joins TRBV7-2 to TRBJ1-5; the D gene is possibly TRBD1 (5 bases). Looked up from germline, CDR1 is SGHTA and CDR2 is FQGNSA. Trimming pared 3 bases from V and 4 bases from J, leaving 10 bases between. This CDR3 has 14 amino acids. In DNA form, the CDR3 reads TGTGCCAGCAGCTTGGGGGGTAAAAATCAGCCCCAGCATTTT. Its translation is CASSLGGKNQPQHF.

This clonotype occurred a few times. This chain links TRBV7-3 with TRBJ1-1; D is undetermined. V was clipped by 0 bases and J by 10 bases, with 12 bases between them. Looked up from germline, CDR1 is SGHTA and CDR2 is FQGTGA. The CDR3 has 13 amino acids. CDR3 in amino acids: CASSLTEEGRAFF. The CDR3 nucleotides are TGTGCCAGCAGCTTAACCGAGGAGGGCCGAGCTTTCTTT.

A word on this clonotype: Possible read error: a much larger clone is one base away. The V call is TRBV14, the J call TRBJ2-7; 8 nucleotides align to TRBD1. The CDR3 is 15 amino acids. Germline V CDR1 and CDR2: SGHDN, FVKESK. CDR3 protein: CAGSHRTGSSYEQYF. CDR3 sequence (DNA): TGTGCCGGCAGCCACCGGACAGGGAGCTCCTACGAGCAGTACTTC.

CDR3 sequence reads: CASSVDEGVSGYTF. CDR3 nucleotides: TGTGCCAGCAGCGTAGACGAGGGAGTTAGTGGCTACACCTTC. The chain couples TRBV9 to TRBJ1-2; D uncertain. Germline CDR1 reads SGDLS; CDR2 reads YYNGEE. The CDR3 totals 14 residues. V dropped 0 bases and J dropped 7 bases, with 13 bases sitting between them.

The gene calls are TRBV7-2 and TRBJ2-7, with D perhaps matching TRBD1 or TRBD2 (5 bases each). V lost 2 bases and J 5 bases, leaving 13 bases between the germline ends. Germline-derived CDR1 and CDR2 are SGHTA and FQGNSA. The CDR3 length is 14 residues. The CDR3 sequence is CASSLPGQGHEQYF. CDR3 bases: TGTGCCAGCAGCTTACCCGGGCAGGGACACGAGCAGTACTTC.

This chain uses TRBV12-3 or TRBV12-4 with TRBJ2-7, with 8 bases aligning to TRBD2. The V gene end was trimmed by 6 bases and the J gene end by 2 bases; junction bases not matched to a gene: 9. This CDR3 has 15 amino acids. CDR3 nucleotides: TGTGCCAGCAGATCCTCTAGCGGGCCTCCCTACGAGCAGTACTTC. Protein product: CASRSSSGPPYEQYF.

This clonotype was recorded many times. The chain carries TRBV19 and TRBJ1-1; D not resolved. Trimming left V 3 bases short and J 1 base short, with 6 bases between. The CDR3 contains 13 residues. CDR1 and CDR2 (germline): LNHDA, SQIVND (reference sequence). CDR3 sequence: CASSISWNTEAFF. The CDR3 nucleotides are TGTGCCAGTAGTATTTCGTGGAACACTGAAGCTTTCTTT.

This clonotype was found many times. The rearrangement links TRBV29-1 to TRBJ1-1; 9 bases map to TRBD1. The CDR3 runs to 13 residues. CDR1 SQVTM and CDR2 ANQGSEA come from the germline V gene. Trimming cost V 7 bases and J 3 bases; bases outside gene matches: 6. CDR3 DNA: TGCAGCGCCAGACAGGGGGGAGACACTGAAGCTTTCTTT. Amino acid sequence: CSARQGGDTEAFF.